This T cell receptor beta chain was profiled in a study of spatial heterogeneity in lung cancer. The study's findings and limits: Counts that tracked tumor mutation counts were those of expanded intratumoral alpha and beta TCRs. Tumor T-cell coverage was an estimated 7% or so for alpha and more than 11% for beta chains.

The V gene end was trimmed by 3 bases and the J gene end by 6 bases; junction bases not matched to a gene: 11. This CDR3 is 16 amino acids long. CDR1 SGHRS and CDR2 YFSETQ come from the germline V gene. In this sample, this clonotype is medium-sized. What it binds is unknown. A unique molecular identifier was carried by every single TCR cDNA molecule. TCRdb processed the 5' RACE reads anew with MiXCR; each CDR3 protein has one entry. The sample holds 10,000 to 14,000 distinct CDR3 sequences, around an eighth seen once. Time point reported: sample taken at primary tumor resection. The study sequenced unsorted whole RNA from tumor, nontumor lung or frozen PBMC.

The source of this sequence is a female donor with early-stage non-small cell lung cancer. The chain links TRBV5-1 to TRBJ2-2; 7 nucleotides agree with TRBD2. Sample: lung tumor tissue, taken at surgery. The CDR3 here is CASSWGGLVGAGELFF. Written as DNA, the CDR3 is TGCGCCAGCAGCTGGGGAGGACTAGTAGGCGCCGGGGAGCTGTTTTTT.